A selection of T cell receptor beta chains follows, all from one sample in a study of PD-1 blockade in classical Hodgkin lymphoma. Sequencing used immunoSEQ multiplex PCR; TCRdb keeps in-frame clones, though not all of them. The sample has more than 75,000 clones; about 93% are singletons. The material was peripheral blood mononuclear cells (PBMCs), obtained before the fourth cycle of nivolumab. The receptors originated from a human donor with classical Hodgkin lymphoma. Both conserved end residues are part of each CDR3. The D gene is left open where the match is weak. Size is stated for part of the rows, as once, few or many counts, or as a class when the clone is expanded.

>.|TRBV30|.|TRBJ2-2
CAWSVGVSPNTGELFF
TGTGCCTGGAGTGTTGGAGTCTCTCCTAACACCGGGGAGCTGTTTTTT
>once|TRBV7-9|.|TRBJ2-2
CASSLRGGELFF
TGTGCCAGCAGCTTACGCGGCGGGGAGCTGTTTTTT
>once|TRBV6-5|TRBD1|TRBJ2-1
CASSKTWTGSREQFF
TGTGCCAGCAGTAAAACTTGGACAGGGTCTCGGGAGCAGTTCTTC
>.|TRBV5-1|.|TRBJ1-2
CASSLAANYGYTF
TGCGCCAGCAGCTTGGCAGCTAACTATGGCTACACCTTC
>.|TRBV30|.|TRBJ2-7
CAWSVPQFGYEQYF
TGTGCCTGGAGTGTACCCCAATTCGGATACGAGCAGTACTTC
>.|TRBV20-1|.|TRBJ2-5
CSARYSIQYF
TGCAGTGCTAGATACAGTATACAGTACTTC
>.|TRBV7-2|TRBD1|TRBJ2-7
CASGQGDYEQYF
TGTGCCAGCGGACAGGGGGATTACGAGCAGTACTTC
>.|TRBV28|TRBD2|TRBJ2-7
CASSLGRRERVDEQYF
TGTGCCAGCAGTTTAGGAAGGCGGGAGCGCGTGGACGAGCAGTACTTC
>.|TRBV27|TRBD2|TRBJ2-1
CASGLAGGSYNEQFF
TGTGCCAGCGGATTAGCGGGAGGGTCCTACAATGAGCAGTTCTTC
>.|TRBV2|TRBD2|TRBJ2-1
CASNPGLAGAYQFF
TGTGCCAGCAACCCAGGGTTAGCGGGAGCCTACCAGTTCTTC
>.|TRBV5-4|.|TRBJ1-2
CASSFLSGYTF
TGTGCCAGCAGCTTCCTCAGCGGCTACACCTTC
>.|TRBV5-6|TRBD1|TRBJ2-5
CASQGQPLSQETQYF
TGTGCCAGCCAGGGACAGCCCCTCTCCCAAGAGACCCAGTACTTC
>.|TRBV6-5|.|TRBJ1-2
CASSRAQGVYYGYTF
TGTGCCAGCAGCCGAGCCCAGGGCGTTTACTATGGCTACACCTTC